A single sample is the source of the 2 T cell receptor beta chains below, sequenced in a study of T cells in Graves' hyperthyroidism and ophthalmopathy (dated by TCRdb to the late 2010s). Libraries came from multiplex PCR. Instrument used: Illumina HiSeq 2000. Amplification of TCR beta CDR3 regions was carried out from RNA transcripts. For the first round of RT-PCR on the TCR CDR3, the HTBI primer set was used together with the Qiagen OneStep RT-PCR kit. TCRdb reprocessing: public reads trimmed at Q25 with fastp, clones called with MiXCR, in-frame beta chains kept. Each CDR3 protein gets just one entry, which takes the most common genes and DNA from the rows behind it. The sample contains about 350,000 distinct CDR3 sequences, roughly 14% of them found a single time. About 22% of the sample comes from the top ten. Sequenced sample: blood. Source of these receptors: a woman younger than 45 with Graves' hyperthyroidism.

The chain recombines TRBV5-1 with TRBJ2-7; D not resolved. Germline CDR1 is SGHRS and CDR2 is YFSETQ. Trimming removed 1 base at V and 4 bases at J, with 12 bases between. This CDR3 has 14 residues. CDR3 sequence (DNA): TGCGCCAGCAGCTTGTACGACCCTAGGTACGAGCAGTACTTC. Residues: CASSLYDPRYEQYF.

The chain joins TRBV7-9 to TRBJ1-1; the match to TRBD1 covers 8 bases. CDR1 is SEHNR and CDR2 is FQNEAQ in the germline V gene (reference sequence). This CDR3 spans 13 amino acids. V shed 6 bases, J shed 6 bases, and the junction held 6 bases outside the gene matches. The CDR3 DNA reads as TGTGCCAGCAGGCTAGACAGGGGCGCTGAAGCTTTCTTT. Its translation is CASRLDRGAEAFF. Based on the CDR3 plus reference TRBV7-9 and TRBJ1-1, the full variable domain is DTGVSQNPRHKITKRGQNVTFRCDPISEHNRLYWYRQTLGQGPEFLTYFQNEAQLEKSRLLSDRFSAERPKGSFSTLEIQRTEQGDSAMYLCASRLDRGAEAFFGQGTRLTVV.